These T cell receptor beta chains were read from a single sample in a study of T cells in Graves' hyperthyroidism and ophthalmopathy. In TCRdb, the multiplex PCR reads were re-called with MiXCR into one record per CDR3 protein. The table lists 300,000 to 350,000 distinct CDR3 sequences, roughly a fifth of them singletons. Material for sequencing was blood. These receptors originate from a woman aged 45-65 years with Graves' hyperthyroidism. Each CDR3 is given with its conserved first and last residue. Each record gives: V gene, J gene, CDR3 protein.

V gene: TRBV2
J gene: TRBJ2-2
CDR3 protein: CASRRREGHTGELFF

V gene: TRBV7-9
J gene: TRBJ1-2
CDR3 protein: CASSFGGGYYGYTF

V gene: TRBV20-1
J gene: TRBJ2-5
CDR3 protein: CSARVGFGETQYF

V gene: TRBV20-1
J gene: TRBJ2-5
CDR3 protein: CSASGRVETQYF

V gene: TRBV20-1
J gene: TRBJ2-7
CDR3 protein: CSARRVSTYEQYF

V gene: TRBV2
J gene: TRBJ2-1
CDR3 protein: CASSGRLAGENEQFF

V gene: TRBV2
J gene: TRBJ1-1
CDR3 protein: CASRGDGGNTEAFF

V gene: TRBV6-1
J gene: TRBJ2-5
CDR3 protein: CASSSLGVVNQYF

V gene: TRBV18
J gene: TRBJ1-2
CDR3 protein: CASSPGQGRFNYGYTF

V gene: TRBV20-1
J gene: TRBJ1-2
CDR3 protein: CSARTANYGYTF

V gene: TRBV6-1
J gene: TRBJ2-5
CDR3 protein: CASSESRETQYF

V gene: TRBV28
J gene: TRBJ2-1
CDR3 protein: CASRGRESYNEQFF

V gene: TRBV25-1
J gene: TRBJ2-5
CDR3 protein: CASSSGTGFQETQYF

V gene: TRBV28
J gene: TRBJ1-1
CDR3 protein: CASSLIGRGTEAFF

V gene: TRBV24-1
J gene: TRBJ2-1
CDR3 protein: CATSDFQGQDNEQFF

V gene: TRBV20-1
J gene: TRBJ2-1
CDR3 protein: CSAGERGEQFF

V gene: TRBV5-1
J gene: TRBJ2-3
CDR3 protein: CASSLAVREGTDTQYF

V gene: TRBV7-6
J gene: TRBJ2-3
CDR3 protein: CASSLAAGYDTQYF

V gene: TRBV7-9
J gene: TRBJ2-5
CDR3 protein: CASSFWTGSRETQYF

V gene: TRBV6-1
J gene: TRBJ2-5
CDR3 protein: CASSDGPLRKYF

V gene: TRBV2
J gene: TRBJ1-2
CDR3 protein: CASSYSHRGYGYTF

V gene: TRBV7-8
J gene: TRBJ1-2
CDR3 protein: CASSTRWGSYGYTF

V gene: TRBV12-3/TRBV12-4
J gene: TRBJ1-5
CDR3 protein: CAGSLQGNSNQPQHF

V gene: TRBV27
J gene: TRBJ2-1
CDR3 protein: CASRRRGGANNEQFF

V gene: TRBV12-3/TRBV12-4
J gene: TRBJ1-1
CDR3 protein: CASSLYRVQNTEAFF

V gene: TRBV2
J gene: TRBJ2-2
CDR3 protein: CASSERGALYTGELFF

V gene: TRBV7-3
J gene: TRBJ2-3
CDR3 protein: CASSLSGTGPGTQYF